The entry below describes one TCR beta chain. Its matching antigen is unknown. These data belong to a study of shared clonotypes between healthy human individuals. General study findings and limits: Relative to clonotypes present in all four donors, those not shared had lower generation probabilities.

Sequencing used immunoSEQ multiplex PCR; TCRdb keeps in-frame clones, though not all of them. The sample includes approximately 1.1 million clones, about four fifths seen only once; the top ten take under 0.65%. Donors comprised healthy HIV-negative adults lacking recent acute infections or vaccinations. Division of CD4+ cells produced a CD45RA+ naive subset and a CD45RA-negative memory subset. The sample taken for sequencing was memory CD4+ T cells from PBMCs. Subset here: CD45RA-negative fraction. The receptor was derived from a man younger than 30 in good health. Some clones in this sample may be carry-over from other donors' samples.

CDR3 in DNA: TGTGCCAGCAGCCCACCGCAAACCAATGAGGATACGCAGTATTTT. Residues: CASSPPQTNEDTQYF. The chain uses TRBV5-8 and TRBJ2-3; D remains unclear. The V gene lost 4 bases and the J gene lost 6 bases, with 18 bases spanning the gap. This CDR3 is 15 amino acids long. The germline CDR1 and CDR2 sequences are SGHTS and YDEGEE.